This T cell receptor beta chain was sequenced for a study of sequential checkpoint blockade in melanoma. V was pared by 3 bases and J by 3 bases, with 8 bases between. The CDR3 extends over 14 amino acids. Germline CDR1 reads LNHNV; CDR2 reads YYDKDF (reference sequence). Treatment described: randomized to nivolumab then ipilimumab (arm A) or the reverse (arm B). The table came from immunoSEQ multiplex PCR; TCRdb's copy has only in-frame clones and leaves some out. The sample consists of more than 10,000 clones, 60% to 80% of them appearing once. The sequencing used CD8+ T cells sorted from blood (inferred from file names), collected from a patient given nivolumab and ipilimumab in sequence. The clonotype originates from a human donor with melanoma. The V gene is TRBV15, the J gene TRBJ2-2; TRBD1 might be the D (6 bases). The CDR3 region is CATSRKGDTGELFF. CDR3 DNA sequence: TGTGCCACCAGCAGGAAGGGGGACACCGGGGAGCTGTTTTTT.